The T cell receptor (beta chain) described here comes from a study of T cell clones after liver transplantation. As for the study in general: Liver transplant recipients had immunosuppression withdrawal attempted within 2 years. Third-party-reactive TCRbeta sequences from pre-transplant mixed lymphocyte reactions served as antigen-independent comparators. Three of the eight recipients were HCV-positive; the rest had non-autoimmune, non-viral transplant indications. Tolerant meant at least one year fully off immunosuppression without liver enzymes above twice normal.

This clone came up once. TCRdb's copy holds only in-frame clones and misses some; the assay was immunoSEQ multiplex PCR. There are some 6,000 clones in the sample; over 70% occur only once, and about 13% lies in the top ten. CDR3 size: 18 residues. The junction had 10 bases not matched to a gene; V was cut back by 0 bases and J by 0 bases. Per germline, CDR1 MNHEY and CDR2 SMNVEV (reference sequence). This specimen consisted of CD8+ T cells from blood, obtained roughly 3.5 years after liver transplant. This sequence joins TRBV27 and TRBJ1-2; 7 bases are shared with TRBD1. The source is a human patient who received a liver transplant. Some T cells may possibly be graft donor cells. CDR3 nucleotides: TGTGCCAGCAGTTTATCTAAACAAGGGGGACAGTCTAACTATGGCTACACCTTC. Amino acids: CASSLSKQGGQSNYGYTF.